The present T cell receptor beta chain was sequenced within a study of T cells in Graves' hyperthyroidism and ophthalmopathy. Amplified regions were TCR beta CDR3 sequences from RNA transcripts. TCR CDR3 underwent first-round RT-PCR with the HTBI primer set. TCRdb recomputed calls from the multiplex PCR reads with MiXCR, one row per CDR3 protein. This table holds over 350,000 distinct CDR3 sequences, roughly 15% found once. The germline CDR1 and CDR2 sequences are DFQATT and SNEGSKA (reference sequence). This CDR3 has 13 residues. Trimming removed 1 base from V and 6 bases from J; junction bases left unmatched: 5.

This rearrangement joins TRBV20-1 to TRBJ1-2, with TRBD1 matching over 7 bases. The clonotype comes from a man aged 18 to 35 with Graves' ophthalmopathy. Sequencing was carried out using blood. The CDR3, as DNA: TGCAGTGCTAGAGCAGGGACAGAAGATGGCTACACCTTC. Its translation is CSARAGTEDGYTF.